This T cell receptor (beta chain) was captured by sequencing in a study of technical replicates of blood from a handful of donors. Sequencing used immunoSEQ multiplex PCR; TCRdb keeps in-frame clones, though not all of them. The sample includes fewer than 75,000 clones, 88% of them seen just once. V lost 1 base and J 7 bases, leaving 9 bases between the germline ends. This CDR3 contains 14 residues. CDR1 SGHNT and CDR2 YYREEE come from the germline V gene (reference sequence). What was sequenced was PBMCs. The chain employs TRBV5-4 and TRBJ1-6; the D is unclear. The source of this sequence is a human donor in good health. Some clones in this sample may be carry-over from other donors' samples. CDR3 residues: CASSLRETNSPLHF. CDR3 nucleotide sequence: TGTGCCAGCAGCTTGAGGGAGACAAATTCACCCCTCCACTTT.